This T cell receptor beta chain comes out of a study of CD8 T cells in Susac syndrome. The sequenced target, TCR beta, came from blood CD8+ and CD4+ T cells. The multiple sclerosis controls comprised treatment-naive patients whose relapsing-remitting disease was stable or active. The authors reverse transcribed roughly 0.5 to 1 ug RNA with random hexamers. The TCR beta CDR3 was amplified by immunoSEQ multiplex PCR across 54 Vbeta, 13 Jbeta. TCRdb reprocessed the immunoSEQ multiplex PCR reads with MiXCR, giving one entry per CDR3 protein. The top ten clones hold less than 0.095% of a sample with 200,000 to 250,000 distinct CDR3 sequences, nearly 97% of them seen once. CDR1 and CDR2 from the germline V gene are KGHDR and SFDVKD. The CDR3 length is 15 residues. V was pared by 4 bases and J by 5 bases, with 5 bases of the junction left unmatched.

The specimen sequenced was CD4+ T cells from PBMCs. V is TRBV24-1 and J is TRBJ2-3, with 10 bases that match TRBD2. The sequence was obtained from a human donor with multiple sclerosis. CDR3 bases: TGTGCCACCAGTGAAGCGGGAGGGCCGGAAGATACGCAGTATTTT. Translated: CATSEAGGPEDTQYF.